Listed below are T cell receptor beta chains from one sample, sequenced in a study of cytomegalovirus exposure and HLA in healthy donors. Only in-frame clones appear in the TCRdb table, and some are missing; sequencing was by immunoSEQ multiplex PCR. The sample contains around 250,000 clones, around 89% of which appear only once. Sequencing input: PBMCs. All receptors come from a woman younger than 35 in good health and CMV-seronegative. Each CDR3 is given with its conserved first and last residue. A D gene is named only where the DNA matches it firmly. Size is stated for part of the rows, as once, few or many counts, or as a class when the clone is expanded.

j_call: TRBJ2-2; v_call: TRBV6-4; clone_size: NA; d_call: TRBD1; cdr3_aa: CASSEVRGQLKLFF; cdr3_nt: TGTGCCAGCAGCGAAGTGAGGGGACAGCTGAAGCTGTTTTTT
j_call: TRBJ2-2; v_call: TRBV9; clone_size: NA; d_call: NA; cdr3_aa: CASSVDEAVNTGELFF; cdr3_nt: TGTGCCAGCAGCGTAGATGAGGCCGTGAACACCGGGGAGCTGTTTTTT
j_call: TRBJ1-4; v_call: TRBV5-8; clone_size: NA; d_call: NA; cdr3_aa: CASSNPIEATNEKLFF; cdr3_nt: TGTGCCAGCAGCAACCCGATAGAAGCAACTAATGAAAAACTGTTTTTT
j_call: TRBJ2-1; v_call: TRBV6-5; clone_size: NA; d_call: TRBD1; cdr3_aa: CASRGDRVGEFF; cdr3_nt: TGTGCCAGCAGGGGCGACAGGGTTGGGGAGTTCTTC
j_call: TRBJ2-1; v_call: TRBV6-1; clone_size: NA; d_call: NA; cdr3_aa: CASSGGQWPYNEQFF; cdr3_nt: TGTGCCAGCAGTGGCGGGCAGTGGCCCTACAATGAGCAGTTCTTC
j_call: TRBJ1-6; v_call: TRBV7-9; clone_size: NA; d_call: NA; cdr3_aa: CASSRGDSPLHF; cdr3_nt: TGTGCCAGCAGCCGGGGGGATTCACCCCTCCACTTT
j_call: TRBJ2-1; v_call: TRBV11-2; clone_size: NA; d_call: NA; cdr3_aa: CASSPRAGYNEQFF; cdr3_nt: TGTGCCAGCAGCCCTCGCGCAGGGTACAATGAGCAGTTCTTC
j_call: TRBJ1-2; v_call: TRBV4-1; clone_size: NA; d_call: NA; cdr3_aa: CASSLLAPTAYGYTF; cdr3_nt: TGCGCCAGCAGCTTACTAGCCCCCACCGCCTATGGCTACACCTTC
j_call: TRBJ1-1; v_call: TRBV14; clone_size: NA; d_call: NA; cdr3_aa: CASSQIHQGVDTEAFF; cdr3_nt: TGTGCCAGCAGCCAAATACACCAGGGTGTGGACACTGAAGCTTTCTTT
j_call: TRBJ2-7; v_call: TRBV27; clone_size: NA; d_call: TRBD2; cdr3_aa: CASRELAGGHEQYF; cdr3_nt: TGTGCCAGCAGGGAACTAGCGGGGGGACACGAGCAGTACTTC
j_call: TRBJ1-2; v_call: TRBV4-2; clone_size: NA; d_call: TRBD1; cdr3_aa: CASSQGDSNYGYTF; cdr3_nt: TGTGCCAGCAGCCAAGGGGACAGTAACTATGGCTACACCTTC
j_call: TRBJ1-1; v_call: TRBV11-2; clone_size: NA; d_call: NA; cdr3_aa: CASSYGDTRNTEAFF; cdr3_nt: TGTGCCAGCAGTTATGGGGACACGAGGAACACTGAAGCTTTCTTT
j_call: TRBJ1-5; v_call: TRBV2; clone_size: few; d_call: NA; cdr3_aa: CASSDRTVSNQPQHF; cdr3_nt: TGTGCCAGCAGTGATAGGACAGTAAGCAATCAGCCCCAGCATTTT
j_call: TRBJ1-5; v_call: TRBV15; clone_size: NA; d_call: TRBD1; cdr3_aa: CATSFGGQGDLDQPQHF; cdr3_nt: TGTGCCACCAGCTTCGGGGGACAGGGAGACCTTGATCAGCCCCAGCATTTT
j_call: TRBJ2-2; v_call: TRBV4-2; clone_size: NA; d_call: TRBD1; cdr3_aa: CASSQVWQGVGELFF; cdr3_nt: TGTGCCAGCAGCCAAGTATGGCAGGGGGTCGGGGAGCTGTTTTTT
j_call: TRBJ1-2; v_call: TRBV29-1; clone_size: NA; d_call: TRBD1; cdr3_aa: CSVPKEGAGGYTF; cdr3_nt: TGCAGCGTTCCAAAGGAGGGGGCGGGTGGCTACACCTTC
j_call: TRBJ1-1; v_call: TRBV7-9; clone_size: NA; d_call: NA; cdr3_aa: CASSLGYRTAMNTEAFF; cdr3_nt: TGTGCCAGCAGCTTAGGGTATCGGACAGCGATGAACACTGAAGCTTTCTTT
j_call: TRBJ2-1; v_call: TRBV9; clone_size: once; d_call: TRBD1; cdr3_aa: CASSASGQYNEQFF; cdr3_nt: TGTGCCAGCAGCGCATCGGGACAGTACAATGAGCAGTTCTTC
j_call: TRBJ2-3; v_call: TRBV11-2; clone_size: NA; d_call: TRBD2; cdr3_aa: CASSTTSGRLGGTDTQYF; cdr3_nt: TGTGCCAGCAGCACAACTAGCGGGAGGCTTGGGGGCACAGATACGCAGTATTTT
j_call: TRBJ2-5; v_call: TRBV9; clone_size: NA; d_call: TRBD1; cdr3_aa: CASSAGTVGSGETQYF; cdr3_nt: TGTGCCAGCAGCGCCGGGACAGTGGGGTCAGGCGAGACCCAGTACTTC
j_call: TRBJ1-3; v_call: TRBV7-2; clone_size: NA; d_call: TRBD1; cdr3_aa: CASSNQQGDVGNTIYF; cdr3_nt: TGTGCCAGCAGTAATCAACAGGGGGACGTTGGAAACACCATATATTTT
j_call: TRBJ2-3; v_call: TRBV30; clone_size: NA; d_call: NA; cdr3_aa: CAGHRDADTQYF; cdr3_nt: TGTGCCGGACACAGGGACGCAGATACGCAGTATTTT
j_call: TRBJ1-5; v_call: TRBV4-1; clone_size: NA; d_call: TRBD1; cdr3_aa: CASSQDRGTQPQHF; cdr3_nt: TGCGCCAGCAGCCAGGACAGGGGAACTCAGCCCCAGCATTTT
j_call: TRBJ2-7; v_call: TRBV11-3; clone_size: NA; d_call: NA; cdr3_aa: CASSLGPGAYEQYF; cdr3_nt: TGTGCCAGCAGCTTAGGGCCCGGGGCCTACGAGCAGTACTTC
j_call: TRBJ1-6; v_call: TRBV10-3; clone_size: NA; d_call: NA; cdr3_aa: CAISESLDPNSPLHF; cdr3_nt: TGTGCCATCAGTGAGTCATTAGATCCGAATTCACCCCTCCACTTT
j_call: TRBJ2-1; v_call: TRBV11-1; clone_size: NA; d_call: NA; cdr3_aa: CASSLRTFSYNEQFF; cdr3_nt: TGTGCCAGCAGCTTACGAACTTTTAGCTACAATGAGCAGTTCTTC
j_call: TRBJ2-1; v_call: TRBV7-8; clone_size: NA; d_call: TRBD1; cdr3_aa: CASSQGTGEQFF; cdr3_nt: TGTGCCAGCAGCCAAGGGACAGGAGAGCAGTTCTTC
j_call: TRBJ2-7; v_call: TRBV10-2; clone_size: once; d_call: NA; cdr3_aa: CASSESRGSYEQYF; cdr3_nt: TGCGCCAGCAGTGAGTCCCGGGGCTCCTACGAGCAGTACTTC
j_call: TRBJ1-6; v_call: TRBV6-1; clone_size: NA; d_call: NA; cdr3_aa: CASSEGRSGGSPLHF; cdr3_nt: TGTGCCAGCAGTGAAGGAAGGAGCGGGGGCTCACCCCTCCACTTT
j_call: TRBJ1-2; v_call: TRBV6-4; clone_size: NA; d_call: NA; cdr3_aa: CASSDRGQPYGYTF; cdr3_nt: TGTGCCAGCAGTGACCGAGGACAGCCTTATGGCTACACCTTC
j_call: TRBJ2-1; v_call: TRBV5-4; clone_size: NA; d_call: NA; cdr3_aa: CASSLYPPSPVYNEQFF; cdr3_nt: TGTGCCAGCAGCTTGTATCCCCCTAGCCCCGTTTACAATGAGCAGTTCTTC
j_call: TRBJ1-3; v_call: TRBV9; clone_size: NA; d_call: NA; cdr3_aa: CASSGGTGPRGTGNTIYF; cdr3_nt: TGTGCCAGCAGCGGGGGGACCGGCCCTAGGGGGACTGGAAACACCATATATTTT
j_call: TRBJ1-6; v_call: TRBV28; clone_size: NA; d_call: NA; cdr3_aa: CASLTSSYNSPLHF; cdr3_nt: TGTGCCAGCCTCACGAGCTCCTATAATTCACCCCTCCACTTT
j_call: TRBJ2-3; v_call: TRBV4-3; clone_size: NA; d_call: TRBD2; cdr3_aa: CASSQDLGGSDTDTQYF; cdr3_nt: TGCGCCAGCAGCCAAGATCTGGGCGGGAGTGACACAGATACGCAGTATTTT
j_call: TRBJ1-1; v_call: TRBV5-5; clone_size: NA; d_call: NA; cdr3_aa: CASSLRQSEAFF; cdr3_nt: TGTGCCAGCAGCTTGAGACAGAGTGAAGCTTTCTTT
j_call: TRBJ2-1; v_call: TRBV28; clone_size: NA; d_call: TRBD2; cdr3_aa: CASSFYRGDSYNEQFF; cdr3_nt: TGTGCCAGCAGTTTTTATCGGGGGGATTCCTACAATGAGCAGTTCTTC
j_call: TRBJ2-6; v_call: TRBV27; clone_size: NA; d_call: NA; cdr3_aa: CASSLSWGLLSGANVLTF; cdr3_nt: TGTGCCAGCAGTTTATCGTGGGGCCTACTCTCTGGGGCCAACGTCCTGACTTTC
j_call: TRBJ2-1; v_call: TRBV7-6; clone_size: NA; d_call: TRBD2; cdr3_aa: CASAPLAGYNEQFF; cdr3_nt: TGTGCCAGCGCTCCACTAGCGGGCTACAATGAGCAGTTCTTC
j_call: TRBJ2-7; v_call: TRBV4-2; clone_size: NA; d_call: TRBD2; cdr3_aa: CASSQEASGISYEQYF; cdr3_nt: TGTGCCAGCAGCCAAGAGGCTAGCGGCATCTCCTACGAGCAGTACTTC
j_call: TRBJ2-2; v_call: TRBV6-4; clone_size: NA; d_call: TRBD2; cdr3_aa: CASSGTSGENTGELFF; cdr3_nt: TGTGCCAGCAGCGGGACTAGCGGGGAGAACACCGGGGAGCTGTTTTTT
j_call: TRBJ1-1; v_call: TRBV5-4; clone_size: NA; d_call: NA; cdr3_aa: CASSLDGRVGTEAFF; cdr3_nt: TGTGCCAGCAGCTTGGACGGCAGGGTCGGCACTGAAGCTTTCTTT
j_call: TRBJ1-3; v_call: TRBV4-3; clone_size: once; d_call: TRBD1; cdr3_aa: CASSQDGTAYSGNTIYF; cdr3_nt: TGCGCCAGCAGCCAAGACGGGACAGCGTACTCTGGAAACACCATATATTTT
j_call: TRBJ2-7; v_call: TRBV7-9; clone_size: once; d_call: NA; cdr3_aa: CASSSQLSYEQYF; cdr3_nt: TGTGCCAGCAGCTCTCAACTATCCTACGAGCAGTACTTC
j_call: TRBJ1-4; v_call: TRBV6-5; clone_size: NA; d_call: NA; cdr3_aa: CASSTAGLSYEKLFF; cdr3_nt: TGTGCCAGCAGTACCGCGGGACTCAGCTATGAAAAACTGTTTTTT